The source of this TCR beta chain is a study of T cell responses to AZD1222 COVID-19 vaccine. Study results and caveats: Nearly half of spike-specific TCRs reportedly target unmutated variant regions. Across spike, vaccine-associated CD4 TCRs were found, dominant at 160-218 and 743-854. Only 6 or 7 AZD1222 recipients tested seropositive at baseline. Clonal diversity was possibly underestimated, and the donors were mostly white British, with more females.

A remark on this clone: What it binds is not known.

Assay used: immunoSEQ multiplex PCR; TCRdb lists only in-frame clones, some missing. The sample includes around 130,000 clones, around 87% of them seen just once. Germline assignment: CDR1 MNHEY and CDR2 SVGAGI. This CDR3 spans 12 amino acids. V gave up 0 bases and J gave up 5 bases, with 4 bases separating them. This sequence was found in an adult who received the AZD1222 COVID-19 vaccine. Sample: peripheral blood, taken 28 days after the second AZD1222 dose. The rearrangement uses TRBV6-5 and TRBJ2-5; D gene uncertain. This chain's CDR3 is CASSYSGETQYF. The CDR3 DNA reads TGTGCCAGCAGTTACTCAGGGGAGACCCAGTACTTC.